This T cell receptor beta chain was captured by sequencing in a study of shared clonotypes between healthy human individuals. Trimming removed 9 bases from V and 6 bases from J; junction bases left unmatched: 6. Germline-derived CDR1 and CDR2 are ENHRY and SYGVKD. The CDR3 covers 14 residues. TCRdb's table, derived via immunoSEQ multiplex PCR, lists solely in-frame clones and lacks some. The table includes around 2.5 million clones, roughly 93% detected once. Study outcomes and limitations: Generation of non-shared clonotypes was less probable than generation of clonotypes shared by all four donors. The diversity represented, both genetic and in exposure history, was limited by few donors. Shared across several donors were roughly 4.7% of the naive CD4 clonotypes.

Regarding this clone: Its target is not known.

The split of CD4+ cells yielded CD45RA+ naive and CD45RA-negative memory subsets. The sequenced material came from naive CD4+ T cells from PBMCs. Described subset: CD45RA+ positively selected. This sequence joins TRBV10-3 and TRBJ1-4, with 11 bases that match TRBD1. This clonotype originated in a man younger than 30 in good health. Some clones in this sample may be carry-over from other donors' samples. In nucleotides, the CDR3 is TGTGCCATTGCACGGGACAGGGGGGATGAAAAACTGTTTTTT. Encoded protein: CAIARDRGDEKLFF.